This T cell receptor beta chain was captured in a study of T-cell reconstitution after alpha-beta-depleted transplantation in children. Preparing the TCRbeta library involved the use of unique molecular identifiers. TCRdb recomputed calls from the PCR reads with MiXCR, one row per CDR3 protein. Seen here are 440,000 or so distinct CDR3 sequences, roughly 11% observed once, and the top ten hold approximately 5%. This clonotype has a handful of counts. This clonotype originated in a human donor who donated a stem cell graft to a child with acute myeloid leukemia. The specimen was PBMCs from the stem cell graft donor, collected from the stem cell graft.

The CDR3 loop is CASSLAGGTFPIGAFF. The DNA for the CDR3 is TGTGCCAGCAGTTTAGCGGGGGGGACTTTTCCAATCGGGGCTTTCTTT. The chain joins TRBV28 to TRBJ1-1, with D perhaps TRBD1 (5 bases). Trimming shortened V by 2 bases and J by 11 bases, and 24 bases separated the two germline ends. Germline CDR1 reads MDHEN; CDR2 reads SYDVKM. The CDR3 has 16 amino acids.